This record concerns one T cell receptor (beta chain) sequence. The antigen remains unidentified. Only in-frame clones appear in the TCRdb table, and some are missing; sequencing was by immunoSEQ multiplex PCR. Of over 1,400 clones detected, 20% to 30% appear once; the ten largest clones hold roughly 8.1%. Germline V gene sequence: CDR1 LNHDA, CDR2 SQIVND (reference sequence). V lost 7 bases, J lost 5 bases, and 12 bases lay in between. The CDR3 consists of 13 residues. This entry is derived from a study of T cells in localized non-small cell lung cancer. Findings of the study overall: Longer overall survival was linked to higher blood T cell density. Sequencing covered just one tumor region, so heterogeneity cannot be ruled out. In uninvolved adjacent lung, T cell clonality reached its highest value, exceeding tumor. Median detection of top 100 tumor clones in adjacent lung was under 75 clones.

The TCR sequence derives from a man aged 35 to 69 with stage II lung adenocarcinoma. Material: lung tumor tissue, obtained before any cancer treatment. The chain recombines TRBV19 with TRBJ2-1, with a weak D call TRBD2 (6 bases). The CDR3 sequence: CASKRDSNNEQFF. The CDR3 nucleotides read TGTGCCAGTAAAAGGGACTCAAACAATGAGCAGTTCTTC.